A selection of T cell receptor beta chains follows, all from one sample in a study of shared clonotypes between healthy human individuals. The assay was immunoSEQ multiplex PCR, and TCRdb's table has in-frame clones only and misses some. The sample has about 1,900,000 clones; about 95% are singletons. Sequencing was performed on naive CD8+ T cells sorted from blood. The receptors here all came from a man younger than 30 in good health. CDR3s include the opening cysteine and the closing phenylalanine or tryptophan. D genes are given only for firm matches. Rows give clone size only sometimes, using once, few, many, or a class for an expanded clone.

V	J	D	size	DNA	CDR3
TRBV7-9	TRBJ2-7	-	-	TGTGCCAGCAGCTCACTCGAGGGGGGCCGCGGTCCCTACGAGCAGTACTTC	CASSSLEGGRGPYEQYF
TRBV13	TRBJ2-5	TRBD1	-	TGTGCCAGCAGCCCCCGGGACAGTAACCAAGAGACCCAGTACTTC	CASSPRDSNQETQYF
TRBV9	TRBJ2-3	TRBD2	-	TGTGCCAGCAGCGTACGGAGCGGGACGGCAGATACGCAGTATTTT	CASSVRSGTADTQYF
TRBV6-6	TRBJ2-1	TRBD2	-	TGTGCCAGCAGGGAGACTAGCGGGGAGTCCTACAATGAGCAGTTCTTC	CASRETSGESYNEQFF
TRBV4-1	TRBJ2-1	TRBD2	-	TGCGCCAGCAGTCTTTCAGCGGGAGGCTACAATGAGCAGTTCTTC	CASSLSAGGYNEQFF
TRBV4-2	TRBJ2-3	-	-	TGTGCCAGCAGCCTGACTAGTACGGCAGATACGCAGTATTTT	CASSLTSTADTQYF
TRBV10-2	TRBJ2-1	TRBD2	once	TGCGCCAGCAGCCTAGCGGGGGGATACAATGAGCAGTTCTTC	CASSLAGGYNEQFF
TRBV27	TRBJ1-6	-	-	TGTGCCAGCAGTACCCGTCCAGGGAGAGGGGTTAATTCACCCCTCCACTTT	CASSTRPGRGVNSPLHF
TRBV30	TRBJ1-1	-	-	TGTGCCTGGGATAGGGGGGACGCAGCTTTCTTT	CAWDRGDAAFF
TRBV4-1	TRBJ2-2	-	-	TGCGCCAGCAGCCAAGTTGCCGGGGAGAACACCGGGGAGCTGTTTTTT	CASSQVAGENTGELFF
TRBV5-1	TRBJ2-5	TRBD1	-	TGCGCCAGCAGCTTGATGATCGCAGGGGGCCCCCAAGAGACCCAGTACTTC	CASSLMIAGGPQETQYF
TRBV11-2	TRBJ2-2	TRBD2	-	TGTGCCAGCAGGGACAATAGCGGGGGGGCCCTGGACACCGGGGAGCTGTTTTTT	CASRDNSGGALDTGELFF
TRBV27	TRBJ1-1	TRBD1	-	TGTGCCAGCAGTTGGGGACAGGGTCACACTGAAGCTTTCTTT	CASSWGQGHTEAFF
TRBV7-2	TRBJ2-7	-	-	TGTGCCAGCGCTTGGGGGAGCTCCTACGAGCAGTACTTC	CASAWGSSYEQYF
TRBV30	TRBJ1-2	TRBD1	-	TGTGCCTGGAGTGGACAGGGTGGCTATGGCTACACCTTC	CAWSGQGGYGYTF
TRBV20-1	TRBJ2-1	-	-	TGCAGTGCTAGCAACGCCGTGGAGCAGTTCTTC	CSASNAVEQFF
TRBV28	TRBJ2-1	TRBD1	-	TGTGCCAGCAGTTACCCCACAGGGGACAATGAGCAGTTCTTC	CASSYPTGDNEQFF
TRBV15	TRBJ2-3	TRBD2	-	TGTGCCACCAGCGGACTAGTCGCAGATACGCAGTATTTT	CATSGLVADTQYF
TRBV11-2	TRBJ2-3	TRBD2	-	TGTGCCAGCAGCTCAGGGACTAGCGGGAGTTGGACAGATACGCAGTATTTT	CASSSGTSGSWTDTQYF
TRBV9	TRBJ1-6	TRBD1	-	TGTGCCAGCAGCCTCAACGCCGGGACAGGGGACTCACCCCTCCACTTT	CASSLNAGTGDSPLHF
TRBV9	TRBJ2-7	-	once	TGTGCCAGCAGCGTAGGCGCGGGGAGCTCCTACGAGCAGTACTTC	CASSVGAGSSYEQYF
TRBV6-1	TRBJ2-7	TRBD1	-	TGTGCCAGCAGTGCTGAGGACAGGGGAGGTTTCTACGAGCAGTACTTC	CASSAEDRGGFYEQYF
TRBV10-1	TRBJ1-5	-	-	TGCGCCAGCAGCCAGGCTGGGAATCAGCCCCAGCATTTT	CASSQAGNQPQHF
TRBV30	TRBJ2-3	TRBD2	-	TGTGCCTGGAGACTAGCGGGGGGCCGAGGAGATACGCAGTATTTT	CAWRLAGGRGDTQYF
TRBV7-8	TRBJ1-1	-	-	TGTGCCAGCAGCCTAGGAGGGGGAGGGAACACTGAAGCTTTCTTT	CASSLGGGGNTEAFF
TRBV5-1	TRBJ2-3	TRBD2	once	TGCGCCAGCAGCAAAACTAGCGGGGGGGCGGCAGATACGCAGTATTTT	CASSKTSGGAADTQYF
TRBV27	TRBJ2-5	TRBD1	-	TGTGCCAGCAGTTTACTCGGACAGGGGGAGACCCAGTACTTC	CASSLLGQGETQYF
TRBV13	TRBJ2-3	-	-	TGTGCCAGCAGCTTAAGAGGAGGGGAGCAGGGTACGCAGTATTTT	CASSLRGGEQGTQYF